Presented here are 27 T cell receptor beta chains from one specimen sequenced in a study of CD8 T cells in ankylosing spondylitis. Notes on the study in general: Made up of under ten highly homologous variants, a TCR beta motif appeared characteristic of ankylosing spondylitis blood.

TCRdb reanalysed the 5' RACE reads using MiXCR and keeps one entry per CDR3 protein. The sample contains about 540,000 distinct CDR3 sequences, roughly 13% of which appear only once. These receptors' antigens are unknown. The source material was blood, either unsorted or a sorted T cell fraction (not recorded which). The source is a male donor with ankylosing spondylitis.

The CDR3 bases are TGTGCCAGCAGCGCAGGGGCCGATCTGGGGGGGGAGCTGTTTTTT. Translation gives CASSAGADLGGELFF. The rearrangement links TRBV12-3 or TRBV12-4 to TRBJ2-2; TRBD1 might be the D (6 bases). This CDR3 comprises 15 residues. V was trimmed by 6 bases and J by 8 bases, leaving 19 bases between them.

This clonotype was detected once. A read error may account for a junction end that differs from germline. The V and J genes are TRBV4-1 and TRBJ2-5, with 7 nucleotides matching TRBD1. In germline, CDR1 is MGHRA, CDR2 YSYEKL. This CDR3 has 18 residues. CDR3 sequence (DNA): TGCGCCAGCAGCAAAGAAGGCACAGGGGCGGGTTACCAAGAGACCCAGTACTTC. Protein: CASSKEGTGAGYQETQYF.

This chain connects TRBV5-1 to TRBJ1-5; D perhaps matches TRBD1 (5 bases). Looked up from germline, CDR1 is SGHRS and CDR2 is YFSETQ. The CDR3 spans 17 residues. Trimming removed 0 bases from V and 0 bases from J, with 13 bases in between. CDR3 nucleotide sequence: TGCGCCAGCAGCTTGGCCGGAGGGGAGTATAGCAATCAGCCCCAGCATTTT. This gives the protein CASSLAGGEYSNQPQHF.

The chain has TRBV7-6 and TRBJ1-4, with a tentative D call TRBD1 (6 bases). This CDR3 is 12 amino acids long. Deletions cut 5 bases from V and 14 bases from J, with 15 bases between. The germline V gene encodes CDR1 SGHVS and CDR2 FNYEAQ. CDR3 sequence: CASSHAAGALFF. DNA for the CDR3: TGTGCCAGCAGCCACGCTGCGGGGGCCCTGTTTTTT. The full variable domain, completed using reference TRBV7-6 and TRBJ1-4, is GAGVSQSPRYKVTKRGQDVALRCDPISGHVSLYWYRQALGQGPEFLTYFNYEAQQDKSGLPNDRFSAERPEGSISTLTIQRTEQRDSAMYRCASSHAAGALFFGSGTQLSVL.

The V gene is TRBV11-2, the J gene TRBJ2-5, with 9 nucleotides matching TRBD2. V lost 5 bases, J lost 9 bases, and 4 bases stayed unmatched. CDR3 length: 12 amino acids. CDR1 and CDR2 (germline): SGHAT, FQNNGV. The CDR3 spells CASSTLAGAQYF. CDR3 nucleotide sequence: TGTGCCAGCAGCACATTAGCGGGAGCCCAGTACTTC. Supplemented by reference TRBV11-2 and TRBJ2-5, the full variable domain reads EAGVAQSPRYKIIEKRQSVAFWCNPISGHATLYWYQQILGQGPKLLIQFQNNGVVDDSQLPKDRFSAERLKGVDSTLKIQPAKLEDSAVYLCASSTLAGAQYFGPGTRLLVL.

This clonotype turned up a few times. The chain has TRBV7-2 and TRBJ2-2; 7 nucleotides line up with TRBD2. Trimming cost V 8 bases and J 2 bases; bases outside gene matches: 8. This CDR3 has 15 amino acids. Germline CDR1 is SGHTA and CDR2 is FQGNSA. The CDR3 reads CASRPGLSNTGELFF. The CDR3 coding sequence is TGTGCCAGCCGTCCGGGACTATCTAACACCGGGGAGCTGTTTTTT.

This clonotype was picked up a small number of times. This rearrangement joins TRBV28 to TRBJ2-7, with a possible D match to TRBD2 (6 bases). The ends were cut back, 7 bases at V and 5 bases at J, with 12 bases in the middle. This CDR3 contains 12 residues. Germline values: CDR1 MDHEN, CDR2 SYDVKM. The CDR3 sequence: CASNGGGNEQYF. In nucleotides, the CDR3 is TGTGCCAGCAACGGTGGAGGGAACGAGCAGTACTTC.

This clonotype has more than one count but fewer than ten. The chain couples TRBV20-1 to TRBJ2-5; 9 bases are shared with TRBD1. Per the germline V gene, CDR1 is DFQATT and CDR2 is SNEGSKA (reference sequence). This CDR3 region has 15 residues. With 5 bases clipped from V and 5 bases from J, the junction kept 12 bases outside the gene matches. CDR3: CSAPPRTGASETQYF. CDR3 coding DNA: TGCAGTGCTCCACCGCGGACAGGGGCTAGTGAGACCCAGTACTTC.

This clonotype was seen a handful of times. The chain couples TRBV10-3 to TRBJ2-2, with a possible D match to TRBD2 (6 bases). The V gene lost 0 bases and the J gene lost 5 bases, with 16 bases spanning the gap. Germline CDR1 is ENHRY and CDR2 is SYGVKD. This CDR3 comprises 17 residues. The CDR3 DNA sequence: TGTGCCATCAGTGAGTCAGGAGGGGCTCAGGTTACCGGGGAGCTGTTTTTT. Encoded protein: CAISESGGAQVTGELFF.

The chain is built from TRBV2 and TRBJ1-4; possibly TRBD1 for D (6 bases). CDR3 size: 18 residues. Germline lookup yields CDR1 SNHLY and CDR2 FYNNEI. The ends were cut back, 7 bases at V and 0 bases at J, with 21 bases in the middle. As DNA, the CDR3 is TGTGCCAGCATGTACGCCCGACACAGGGAGACAACTAATGAAAAACTGTTTTTT. Protein: CASMYARHRETTNEKLFF.

This chain connects TRBV12-3 or TRBV12-4 to TRBJ1-2; D remains ambiguous. The CDR3 runs 13 residues. V was cut by 11 bases and J by 3 bases, with 16 bases left in between. CDR3 sequence: CAVLGFEDYGYTF. The DNA of the CDR3 is TGTGCCGTCCTTGGATTTGAGGACTATGGCTACACCTTC.

This clonotype has only a few counts. The chain carries TRBV4-1 and TRBJ2-3; 8 bases are a match to TRBD1. This CDR3 comprises 16 residues. V lost 3 bases to trimming and J lost 4 bases; unmatched junction nucleotides: 9. Germline V lookup: CDR1 MGHRA, CDR2 YSYEKL. The CDR3 DNA follows: TGCGCCAGCAGCCAGCAGGGGGCGCAGGTTCCAGATACGCAGTATTTT. As protein: CASSQQGAQVPDTQYF.

The V and J genes are TRBV20-1 and TRBJ2-7; no clear D. The CDR3 loop spans 13 amino acids. Germline V lookup: CDR1 DFQATT, CDR2 SNEGSKA (reference sequence). The germline V and J ends were trimmed by 6 bases and 3 bases, with 15 bases remaining between them. The chain's CDR3 is CSASRRELYEQYV. CDR3 nucleotides: TGCAGTGCCTCTCGTAGGGAACTCTACGAGCAGTACGTC.

The V and J genes are TRBV6-1 and TRBJ1-2; maybe TRBD1 (5 bases). Germline V gene data show CDR1 as MNHNS and CDR2 as SASEGT. Trimming stripped 0 bases from V and 4 bases from J, with 9 bases between. The CDR3 consists of 14 residues. The CDR3: CASSEATGLYGYTF. Written as DNA, the CDR3 is TGTGCCAGCAGTGAAGCAACAGGCCTCTATGGCTACACCTTC.

The V call is TRBV12-3 or TRBV12-4, the J call TRBJ2-7; 7 bases fit TRBD2. CDR3 length: 12 residues. V dropped 3 bases and J dropped 7; count of bases not matched to a gene: 3. CDR3 in amino acids: CASSFGAGEQYV. DNA for the CDR3: TGTGCCAGCAGTTTTGGAGCGGGGGAGCAGTACGTC.

J is TRBJ1-2 and V is TRBV7-2, with 8 nucleotides matching TRBD1. Germline CDR1 is SGHTA and CDR2 is FQGNSA. The CDR3 extends over 13 amino acids. With 10 bases clipped from V and 4 bases from J, the junction kept 8 bases outside the gene matches. The CDR3 sequence is CATWATGVYGYTF. As DNA, the CDR3 is TGTGCCACCTGGGCGACAGGGGTCTATGGCTACACCTTC.

This clonotype was observed a few times. The chain combines TRBV6-6 with TRBJ1-6; D gene uncertain. Germline V gene data show CDR1 as MNHNY and CDR2 as SVGAGI (reference sequence). Trimming cost V 8 bases and J 3 bases, with 8 bases left between them. The CDR3 loop spans 13 amino acids. The CDR3 reads CASGVSYNSPLHF. In DNA form, the CDR3 reads TGTGCCAGCGGGGTTAGCTATAATTCACCCCTCCACTTT.

The V and J genes are TRBV11-1 and TRBJ2-1; the match to TRBD2 covers 7 bases. Per germline, CDR1 SGHAT and CDR2 FQDESV (reference sequence). There are 18 residues in the CDR3. J gave up 3 bases and V 0 bases, and 11 bases lay outside the gene matches. The CDR3 sequence: CASSLASLASGNYNEQFF. CDR3 DNA sequence: TGTGCCAGCAGCTTAGCGTCTTTGGCTAGCGGTAACTACAATGAGCAGTTCTTC.

This clonotype was counted a few times. This sequence joins TRBV12-3 or TRBV12-4 and TRBJ1-1; 8 nucleotides align to TRBD1. The CDR3 spans 13 residues. V lost 6 bases, J lost 3 bases, and 3 bases stayed unmatched. The CDR3 here is CASRDRAHTEAFF. Written as DNA, the CDR3 is TGTGCCAGCAGGGACAGGGCTCACACTGAAGCTTTCTTT.

The chain recombines TRBV5-1 with TRBJ2-2; 8 bases line up with TRBD1. The trim removed 4 bases at V and 3 bases at J, leaving 17 bases unmatched. CDR3 size: 19 residues. Germline values: CDR1 SGHRS, CDR2 YFSETQ. CDR3 nucleotide sequence: TGCGCCAGCAGCAAGGGAGGCGCTACAGGGGGTCTGGACACCGGGGAGCTGTTTTTT. Translated: CASSKGGATGGLDTGELFF.

This clonotype has only a few counts. The V and J genes are TRBV24-1 and TRBJ2-3; the match to TRBD2 covers 12 bases. J lost 0 bases, V lost 5 bases, and 8 bases had no gene match. CDR1 and CDR2 (germline): KGHDR, SFDVKD. The CDR3 runs 18 residues. The CDR3 spells CATSAWGTSGSSTDTQYF. The CDR3 coding sequence is TGTGCCACCAGTGCCTGGGGGACTAGCGGGTCTAGCACAGATACGCAGTATTTT.

This clonotype was seen a handful of times. This chain connects TRBV5-1 to TRBJ2-7; D gene unclear. The germline V gene encodes CDR1 SGHRS and CDR2 YFSETQ. V lost 0 bases, J lost 5 bases, and 18 bases lay in between. This CDR3 has 16 amino acids. CDR3 protein: CASSLDRTWKFDEQYF. In DNA, the CDR3 is TGCGCCAGCAGCTTGGATCGGACCTGGAAATTTGACGAGCAGTACTTC.

The chain has TRBV29-1 and TRBJ2-2, with 9 bases aligning to TRBD1. This CDR3 is 15 amino acids long. The V and J ends lost 6 bases and 5 bases, in that order; junction bases with no gene match: 10. Germline lookup yields CDR1 SQVTM and CDR2 ANQGSEA. CDR3 sequence (DNA): TGCAGCGTATCAGGCGGGACAGGGTTAACCGGGGAGCTGTTTTTT. Encoded protein: CSVSGGTGLTGELFF.

This chain joins TRBV25-1 and TRBJ2-1; D not certain. V shed 7 bases and J shed 0 bases, with 16 bases lying between them. The CDR3 is 16 residues long. The germline CDR1 and CDR2 sequences are MGHDK and SYGVNS. CDR3 region: CASISSAGSSYNEQFF. The DNA of the CDR3 is TGTGCCAGCATATCCTCTGCCGGAAGCTCCTACAATGAGCAGTTCTTC.

V and J are TRBV15 and TRBJ1-1; D remains ambiguous. Deletions cut 2 bases from V and 3 bases from J, with 7 bases between. The V gene's germline CDR1 is LNHNV and CDR2 YYDKDF (reference sequence). CDR3 length: 13 residues. The DNA for the CDR3 is TGTGCCACCAGCAGACCGCGGGACACTGAAGCTTTCTTT. As protein: CATSRPRDTEAFF.

Remarks on this clonotype: Since a much larger clone is just one base distant, this may be a read error. V and J are TRBV19 and TRBJ1-5; D unresolved. The germline CDR1 and CDR2 sequences are LNHDA and SQIVND (reference sequence). The CDR3 contains 15 residues. The CDR3 region has the DNA TGTGCCAGTAGTATAGGGGAGCGGAGCAATCGGCCCCAGCATTTT. Its protein is CASSIGERSNRPQHF.

The table lists this clonotype with a few counts. V gene TRBV2 combines with J gene TRBJ2-1; 12 bases match TRBD2. V lost 6 bases, J lost 12 bases, and 9 bases stayed unmatched. The V gene's germline CDR1 is SNHLY and CDR2 FYNNEI. This CDR3 region has 14 residues. The CDR3 DNA reads TGTGCCAGCAGGGGGGGGCTAGCGGGAGGGCGGCAGTTCTTC. This translates into CASRGGLAGGRQFF. Variable domain in full (rest from reference TRBV2 and TRBJ2-1): EPEVTQTPSHQVTQMGQEVILRCVPISNHLYFYWYRQILGQKVEFLVSFYNNEISEKSEIFDDQFSVERPDGSNFTLKIRSTKLEDSAMYFCASRGGLAGGRQFFGPGTRLTVL.